This passage covers 12 T cell receptor beta chains from one sample sequenced in a study of T cell responses to AZD1222 COVID-19 vaccine. Sequenced by immunoSEQ multiplex PCR; TCRdb stores in-frame clones only, minus some. The table records some 130,000 clones, about four fifths of them present only once. The sample in question was peripheral blood, obtained on day 0 of AZD1222 vaccination. All receptors derive from an adult in good health.

The genes are TRBV6-5 and TRBJ1-5, with 7 bases that match TRBD1. The CDR3 consists of 15 residues. The germline V gene encodes CDR1 MNHEY and CDR2 SVGAGI. V lost 6 bases and J lost 2; bases outside the gene matches: 7. The CDR3 DNA is TGTGCCAGCAGAGAGGGGGCTTGGGGCAATCAGCCCCAGCATTTT. Its protein is CASREGAWGNQPQHF.

The gene calls are TRBV4-1 and TRBJ2-1, with 12 bases fitting TRBD1. Trimming took 4 bases from V and 12 from J; bases not matched to a gene: 10. Germline loops: CDR1 MGHRA, CDR2 YSYEKL. The CDR3 contains 15 residues. In nucleotides, the CDR3 is TGCGCCAGCAGCCCGGGACAGGGGGCAATGGGAAGGCAGTTCTTC. Translating it yields CASSPGQGAMGRQFF.

Details on this clone: This same CDR3 is encoded by further DNA sequences in the sample. This chain links TRBV3-1 (or the pseudogene TRBV3-2) with TRBJ1-5, with TRBD1 as a possible D gene (5 bases). The CDR3 is 14 residues long. The V end was cut by 1 base, the J end by 6 bases, with 10 bases between. Germline CDR1 is LGHDT and CDR2 is YNNKEL (reference sequence). The CDR3 protein is CASSQAGVGQPQHF. For the CDR3, the DNA is TGTGCCAGCAGCCAAGCGGGGGTCGGTCAGCCCCAGCATTTT.

The chain couples TRBV6-5 to TRBJ1-5, with D perhaps matching TRBD1 (5 bases). The CDR3 covers 15 residues. V was trimmed by 5 bases and J by 2 bases, leaving 13 bases between them. CDR1 and CDR2 (germline): MNHEY, SVGAGI. This CDR3 is CASSREGVGNQPQHF. For the CDR3, the DNA is TGTGCCAGCAGTAGAGAAGGGGTCGGCAATCAGCCCCAGCATTTT.

J is TRBJ1-4 and V is TRBV6-5; 7 bases line up with TRBD1. Germline CDR1 and CDR2: MNHEY and SVGAGI. V shed 6 bases and J 2 bases; nucleotides not matched to a gene: 6. The CDR3 is 15 amino acids. Written as DNA, the CDR3 is TGTGCCAGCAGCAATCCGGACAGGACTAATGAAAAACTGTTTTTT. As protein: CASSNPDRTNEKLFF.

The rearrangement uses TRBV30 and TRBJ1-2; TRBD1 aligns across 9 bases. Germline V gives CDR1 GTSNPN, CDR2 SVGIG (reference sequence). This CDR3 comprises 15 residues. The V and J ends lost 0 bases and 4 bases, in that order; junction bases with no gene match: 6. The DNA for the CDR3 is TGTGCCTGGAGTGTACAGACAGGGGGGAGCTATGGCTACACCTTC. Its protein is CAWSVQTGGSYGYTF.

The rearrangement uses TRBV9 and TRBJ1-1, with 7 nucleotides matching TRBD1. The J segment lost 5 bases and the V segment lost 4 bases, leaving 17 bases of the junction unmatched. CDR3 length equals 17 residues. Germline CDR1 and CDR2: SGDLS and YYNGEE. CDR3 sequence (DNA): TGTGCCAGCAGCCCCGGAGGAAGGAGGGGGCGCGGGACTGAAGCTTTCTTT. It translates to CASSPGGRRGRGTEAFF.

The V gene is TRBV2, the J gene TRBJ1-1; 12 bases agree with TRBD1. Germline CDR1 and CDR2: SNHLY and FYNNEI. The V and J ends lost 8 bases and 2 bases, in that order; junction bases with no gene match: 6. The CDR3 has 15 residues. The CDR3 protein is CASVKGTGGNTEAFF. CDR3 nucleotide sequence: TGTGCCAGCGTAAAAGGGACAGGGGGCAACACTGAAGCTTTCTTT. The full variable domain, rest sourced from reference TRBV2 and TRBJ1-1, is EPEVTQTPSHQVTQMGQEVILRCVPISNHLYFYWYRQILGQKVEFLVSFYNNEISEKSEIFDDQFSVERPDGSNFTLKIRSTKLEDSAMYFCASVKGTGGNTEAFFGQGTRLTVV.

CDR3 nucleotide sequence: TGTGCCAGCAGTAGGGGACGCGGTGAGCAGTTCTTC. Protein: CASSRGRGEQFF. This rearrangement joins TRBV16 to TRBJ2-1; the D call may be TRBD1 or TRBD2 (5 bases each). This CDR3 has 12 residues. With 6 bases removed from V and 9 bases from J, the gap between germline ends came to 12 bases. The germline V gene has CDR1 KGHSY and CDR2 FQNENV.

This clone has just one count. The V and J genes are TRBV4-2 and TRBJ1-1; 8 nucleotides match TRBD1. The V gene end was trimmed by 1 base and the J gene end by 10 bases; junction bases not matched to a gene: 8. Germline CDR1 LGHNA, CDR2 YNFKEQ. CDR3 length: 14 residues. The CDR3 sequence: CASSQGGDDRGAFF. The CDR3 DNA is TGTGCCAGCAGCCAAGGGGGCGACGACAGGGGAGCTTTCTTT.

This clone occurred once. The chain employs TRBV9 and TRBJ2-2, with 13 bases aligning to TRBD2. This CDR3 region has 18 residues. Germline V CDR1 and CDR2: SGDLS, YYNGEE. J was trimmed by 6 bases and V by 3 bases; bases with no gene match: 11. CDR3 sequence (DNA): TGTGCCAGCAGCGCCACTAGCGGGGGGGCCTTAGTGCCCGGGGAGCTGTTTTTT. Residues: CASSATSGGALVPGELFF.

The J gene is TRBJ2-7, the V gene TRBV5-1; the D gene could be TRBD1 or TRBD2 (5 bases each). Germline values: CDR1 SGHRS, CDR2 YFSETQ. CDR3 length: 14 amino acids. Trimming took 2 bases from V and 4 from J, leaving 13 bases between them. The DNA for the CDR3 is TGCGCCAGCAGCTTCCTTGGGGGAGAGTACGAGCAGTACTTC. It encodes CASSFLGGEYEQYF.